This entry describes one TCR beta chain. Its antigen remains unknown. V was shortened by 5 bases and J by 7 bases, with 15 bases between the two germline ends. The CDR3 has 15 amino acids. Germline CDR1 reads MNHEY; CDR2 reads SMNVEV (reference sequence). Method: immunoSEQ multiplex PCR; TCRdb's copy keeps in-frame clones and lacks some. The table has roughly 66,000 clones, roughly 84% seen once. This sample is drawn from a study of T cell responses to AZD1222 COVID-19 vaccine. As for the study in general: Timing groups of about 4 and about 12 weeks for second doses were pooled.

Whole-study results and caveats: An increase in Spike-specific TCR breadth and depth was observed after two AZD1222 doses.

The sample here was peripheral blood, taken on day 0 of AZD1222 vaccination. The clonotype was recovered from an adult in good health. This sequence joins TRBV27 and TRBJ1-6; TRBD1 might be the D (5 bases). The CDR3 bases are TGTGCCAGCAGTCCTCAGGGTTCTGGGAATTCACCCCTCCACTTT. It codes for CASSPQGSGNSPLHF.